This T cell receptor (beta chain) was identified during a study of read filtering for tumor transcriptome and immune sequencing. Overall study: By R-ISS, stages I, II and III held 8, 16 and 7 patients.

Study-level points and caveats: This fraction held mixed bone marrow immune cells after CD138-negative sorting. Single-read clonotypes: 80% to 90% of IR-seq clonotypes (around 3.5% of reads), 74.6% of RNA-seq clonotypes (roughly 49% of reads).

Molecular barcoded adaptors covering alpha/delta and beta/gamma chains were used on approximately 400 ng RNA. TCRdb fed the reads into MiXCR, producing one record per CDR3 protein. The sample consists of about 57,000 distinct CDR3 sequences, 20% to 25% of them appearing once. Notes on this clonotype: Its antigen is undetermined.

The junction had 9 bases not matched to a gene; V was cut back by 6 bases and J by 5 bases. The CDR3 extends over 15 amino acids. This TCR derives from a donor aged 40 or over with multiple myeloma. The chain joins TRBV12-3 or TRBV12-4 to TRBJ1-5, with 8 nucleotides matching TRBD1. Sequencing was carried out using a population of CD138-negative cells sorted from bone marrow. The chain's CDR3 is CASSDRGLSDQPQHF. The CDR3 bases are TGTGCCAGCAGCGACAGGGGTCTGTCCGATCAGCCCCAGCATTTT.